This TCR beta chain was identified during a study of blood T cell repertoires in COVID-19. In the study overall: COVID-19 samples from acute and convalescent phases originated in the United States, Italy and Spain. The analysed material was cDNA or gDNA that came from T cells, B-cell-depleted T cells, or PBMCs.

The CDR3 runs to 14 residues. V was pared by 5 bases and J by 0 bases, with 8 bases between. Germline lookup yields CDR1 LGHNA and CDR2 YSLEER. In the authors' methods: Counts of nucleated cells, estimated from reference gene primer amplification, were obtained. The data were produced by immunoSEQ multiplex PCR, yet TCRdb's version contains in-frame clones alone and is incomplete. Clone size and the V and J calls come from that table; the DNA yielded D and trimming. Among more than 300,000 clones, about 90% were seen once, and the ten largest hold roughly 6.5%. In this sample, this clone turned up a few times.

V gene TRBV4-3 combines with J gene TRBJ1-5; a weak D match, TRBD1 (5 bases). Sequencing input: peripheral blood. This sequence was found in a man between 18 and 35 years old who had recovered from COVID-19. In DNA form, the CDR3 reads TGCGCCAGCAGCGCAGGGCATAGCAATCAGCCCCAGCATTTT. It is translated as CASSAGHSNQPQHF.